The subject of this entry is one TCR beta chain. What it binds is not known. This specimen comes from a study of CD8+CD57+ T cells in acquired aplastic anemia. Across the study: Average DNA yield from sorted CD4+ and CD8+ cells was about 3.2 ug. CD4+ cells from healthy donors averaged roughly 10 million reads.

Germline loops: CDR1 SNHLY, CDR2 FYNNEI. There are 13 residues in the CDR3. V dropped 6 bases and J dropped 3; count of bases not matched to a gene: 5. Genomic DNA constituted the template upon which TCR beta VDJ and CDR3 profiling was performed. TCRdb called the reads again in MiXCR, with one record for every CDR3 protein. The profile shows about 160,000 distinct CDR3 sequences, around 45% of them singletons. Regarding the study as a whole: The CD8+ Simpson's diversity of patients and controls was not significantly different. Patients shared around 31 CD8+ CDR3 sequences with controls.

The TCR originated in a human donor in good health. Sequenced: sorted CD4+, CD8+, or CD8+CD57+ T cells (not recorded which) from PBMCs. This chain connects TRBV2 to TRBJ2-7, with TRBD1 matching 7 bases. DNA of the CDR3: TGTGCCAGCAGCGGACAGGCACTCTACGAGCAGTACTTC. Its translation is CASSGQALYEQYF.